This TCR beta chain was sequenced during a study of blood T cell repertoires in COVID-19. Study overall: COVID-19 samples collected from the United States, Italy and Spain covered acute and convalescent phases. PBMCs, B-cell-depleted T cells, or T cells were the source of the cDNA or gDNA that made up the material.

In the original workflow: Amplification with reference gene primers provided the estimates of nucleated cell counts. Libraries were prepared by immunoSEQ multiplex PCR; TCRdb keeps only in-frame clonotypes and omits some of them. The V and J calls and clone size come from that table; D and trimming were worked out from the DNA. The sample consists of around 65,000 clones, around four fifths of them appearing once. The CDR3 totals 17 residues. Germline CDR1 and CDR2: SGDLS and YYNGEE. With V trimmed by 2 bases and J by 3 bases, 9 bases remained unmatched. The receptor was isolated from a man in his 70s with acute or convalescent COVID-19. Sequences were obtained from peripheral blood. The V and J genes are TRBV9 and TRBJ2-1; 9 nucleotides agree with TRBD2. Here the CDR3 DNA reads TGTGCCAGCAGCGTGGAGGGGGCGACTAGCGGCTACAATGAGCAGTTCTTC. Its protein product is CASSVEGATSGYNEQFF.